This TCR beta chain was found in a study of Ad26.COV2.S vaccination and SARS-CoV-2 variants. The CDR3 length is 15 residues. V lost 5 bases and J 5 bases, leaving 19 bases between the germline ends. Germline V gene sequence: CDR1 SGHRS, CDR2 YFSETQ. The treatment denotes: around 19 received Ad26.COV2.S at low or high dose, single or two shots; roughly 5 received placebo; per-sample allocation not given. Sampling was performed 63 days after the first vaccine or placebo injection. The repertoire was sequenced with immunoSEQ multiplex PCR; TCRdb's copy has only in-frame clones and lacks some. Counted here are hundreds of thousands of clones, around 92% occurring once; the ten biggest clones make up roughly 1.7%.

J is TRBJ2-5 and V is TRBV5-1, with a tentative D call TRBD1 (6 bases). This TCR was recovered from a person between 18 and 65 years old who received the Ad26.COV2.S COVID-19 vaccine or a placebo. The material sequenced was peripheral blood, taken in a trial of Ad26.COV2.S vaccine versus placebo. CDR3 bases: TGCGCCAGCAGTTTTAATGTGGGGGCGATGGAGACCCAGTACTTC. Its protein is CASSFNVGAMETQYF.